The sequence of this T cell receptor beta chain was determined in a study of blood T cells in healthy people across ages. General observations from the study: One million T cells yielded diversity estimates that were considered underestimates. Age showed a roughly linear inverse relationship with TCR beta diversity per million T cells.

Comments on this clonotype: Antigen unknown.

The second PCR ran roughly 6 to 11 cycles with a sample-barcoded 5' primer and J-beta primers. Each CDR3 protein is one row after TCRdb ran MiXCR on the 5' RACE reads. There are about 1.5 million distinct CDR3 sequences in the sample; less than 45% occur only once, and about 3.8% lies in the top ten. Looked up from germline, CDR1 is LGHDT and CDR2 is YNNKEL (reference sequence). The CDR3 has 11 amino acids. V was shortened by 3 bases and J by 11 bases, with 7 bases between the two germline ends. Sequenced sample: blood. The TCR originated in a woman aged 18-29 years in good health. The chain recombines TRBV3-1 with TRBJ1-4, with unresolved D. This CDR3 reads CASSQTDKLFF. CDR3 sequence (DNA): TGTGCCAGCAGCCAGACGGACAAACTGTTTTTT.